Below, one TCR beta chain is given with its context. The data stem from a study of control samples from healthy donors and cancer patients. Using immunoSEQ multiplex PCR, the repertoire was profiled, and TCRdb retains in-frame clones only, with some absent. The sample holds about 130,000 clones, 75% to 95% seen once. The sequence came from a man aged 35 to 55 in good health. The sample taken for sequencing was blood.

The CDR3 bases are TGTGCCAGCAGCTACAGGGTAGTTTTCCGTTCACCCCTCCACTTT. Protein: CASSYRVVFRSPLHF. The gene calls are TRBV28 and TRBJ1-6, with D tentatively TRBD1 (6 bases). Germline loops: CDR1 MDHEN, CDR2 SYDVKM. The V gene lost 6 bases and the J gene lost 9 bases, with 18 bases spanning the gap. The CDR3 totals 15 residues.